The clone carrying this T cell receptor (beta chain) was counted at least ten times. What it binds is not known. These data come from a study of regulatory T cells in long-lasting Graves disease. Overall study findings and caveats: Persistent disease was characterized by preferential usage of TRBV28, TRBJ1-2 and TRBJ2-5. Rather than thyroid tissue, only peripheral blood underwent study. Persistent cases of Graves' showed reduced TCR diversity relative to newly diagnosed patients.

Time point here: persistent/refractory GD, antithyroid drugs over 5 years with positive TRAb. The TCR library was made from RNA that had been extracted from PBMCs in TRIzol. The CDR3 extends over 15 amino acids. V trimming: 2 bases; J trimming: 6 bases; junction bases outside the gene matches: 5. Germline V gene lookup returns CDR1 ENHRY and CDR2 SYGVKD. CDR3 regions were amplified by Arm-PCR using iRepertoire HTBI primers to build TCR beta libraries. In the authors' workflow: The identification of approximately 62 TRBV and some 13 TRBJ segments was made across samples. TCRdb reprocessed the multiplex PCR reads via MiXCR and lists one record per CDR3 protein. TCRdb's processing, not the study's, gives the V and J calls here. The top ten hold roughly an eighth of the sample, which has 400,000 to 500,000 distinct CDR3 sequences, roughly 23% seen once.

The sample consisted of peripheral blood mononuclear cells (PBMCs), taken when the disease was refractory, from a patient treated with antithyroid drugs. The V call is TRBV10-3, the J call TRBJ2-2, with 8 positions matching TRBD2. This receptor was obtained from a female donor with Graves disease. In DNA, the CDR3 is TGTGCCATCAGTGAGGGGGGACTAGTCGCCGGGGAGCTGTTTTTT. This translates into CAISEGGLVAGELFF.